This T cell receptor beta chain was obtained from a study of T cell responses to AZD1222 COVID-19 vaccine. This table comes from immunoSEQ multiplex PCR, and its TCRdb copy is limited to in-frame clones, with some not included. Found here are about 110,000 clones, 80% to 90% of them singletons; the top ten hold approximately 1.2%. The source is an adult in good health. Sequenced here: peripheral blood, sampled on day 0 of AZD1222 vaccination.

The CDR3 bases are TGTGCCAGCAGCTTAGCGAATGGGAACACTGAAGCTTTCTTT. Its protein is CASSLANGNTEAFF. The gene calls are TRBV7-2 and TRBJ1-1; D unclear. The CDR3 extends over 14 amino acids. Germline V gene sequence: CDR1 SGHTA, CDR2 FQGNSA. The V gene lost 0 bases and the J gene lost 1 base, with 6 bases spanning the gap.